The sample holds a few counts of the clone carrying this TCR beta chain. The record originates from a study of blood T cells in healthy people across ages. CDR3 length: 14 amino acids. The V gene's germline CDR1 is KGHSH and CDR2 LQKENI. V was clipped by 0 bases and J by 2 bases, with 7 bases between them. A second roughly 7 to 11 cycle PCR used barcoded and J-beta primers. Each CDR3 protein is one row after TCRdb ran MiXCR on the 5' RACE reads. The table includes some 370,000 distinct CDR3 sequences, about 55% detected once. This chain links TRBV18 with TRBJ2-5; D is unclear. Sequenced: blood. The receptor comes from a man aged 60 to 69 in good health. The DNA for the CDR3 is TGTGCCAGCTCACCACCGGCGCAGCAAGAGACCCAGTACTTC. This sequence encodes CASSPPAQQETQYF.